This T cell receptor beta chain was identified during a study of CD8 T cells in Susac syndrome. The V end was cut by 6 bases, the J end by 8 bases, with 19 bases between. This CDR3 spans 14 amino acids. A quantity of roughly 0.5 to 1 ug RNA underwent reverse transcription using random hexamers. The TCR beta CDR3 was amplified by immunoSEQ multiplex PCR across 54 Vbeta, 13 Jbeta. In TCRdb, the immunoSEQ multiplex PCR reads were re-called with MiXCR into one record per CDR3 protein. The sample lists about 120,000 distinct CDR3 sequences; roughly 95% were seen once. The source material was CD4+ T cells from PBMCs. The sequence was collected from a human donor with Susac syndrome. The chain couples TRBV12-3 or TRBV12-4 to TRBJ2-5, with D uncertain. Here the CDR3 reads CASSSVLVRPTQYF. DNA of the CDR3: TGTGCCAGCAGCTCCGTACTCGTACGTCCCACCCAGTACTTC.